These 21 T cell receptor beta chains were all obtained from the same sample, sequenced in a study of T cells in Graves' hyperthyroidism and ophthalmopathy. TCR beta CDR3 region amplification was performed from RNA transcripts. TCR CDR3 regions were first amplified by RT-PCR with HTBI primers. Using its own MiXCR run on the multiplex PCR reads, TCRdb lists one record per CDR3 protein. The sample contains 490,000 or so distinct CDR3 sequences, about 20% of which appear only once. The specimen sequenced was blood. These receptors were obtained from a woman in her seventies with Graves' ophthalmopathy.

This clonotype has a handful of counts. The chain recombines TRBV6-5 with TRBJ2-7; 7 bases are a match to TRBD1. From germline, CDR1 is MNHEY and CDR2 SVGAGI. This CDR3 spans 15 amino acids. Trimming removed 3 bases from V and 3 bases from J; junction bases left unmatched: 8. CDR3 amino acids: CASSYIQGRNYEQYF. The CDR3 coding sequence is TGTGCCAGCAGTTATATACAGGGGCGCAACTACGAGCAGTACTTC.

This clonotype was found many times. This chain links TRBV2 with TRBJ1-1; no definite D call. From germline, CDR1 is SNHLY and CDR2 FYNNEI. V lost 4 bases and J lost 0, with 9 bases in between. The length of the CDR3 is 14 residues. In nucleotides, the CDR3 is TGTGCCAGCAGTGCTGAGGAAATGAACACTGAAGCTTTCTTT. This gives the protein CASSAEEMNTEAFF.

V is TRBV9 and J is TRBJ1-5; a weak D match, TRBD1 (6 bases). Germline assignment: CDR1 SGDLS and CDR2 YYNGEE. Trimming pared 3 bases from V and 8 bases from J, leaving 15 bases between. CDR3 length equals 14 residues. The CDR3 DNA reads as TGTGCCAGCAGCGCTGAACAGGGATTCGAGCCCCAGCATTTT. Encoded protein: CASSAEQGFEPQHF.

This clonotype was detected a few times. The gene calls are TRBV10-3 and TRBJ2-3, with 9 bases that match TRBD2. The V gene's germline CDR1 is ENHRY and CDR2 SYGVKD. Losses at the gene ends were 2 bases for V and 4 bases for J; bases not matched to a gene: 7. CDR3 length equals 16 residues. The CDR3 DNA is TGTGCCATCAGTGAGGCTAGCGGGACTATTTCAGATACGCAGTATTTT. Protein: CAISEASGTISDTQYF.

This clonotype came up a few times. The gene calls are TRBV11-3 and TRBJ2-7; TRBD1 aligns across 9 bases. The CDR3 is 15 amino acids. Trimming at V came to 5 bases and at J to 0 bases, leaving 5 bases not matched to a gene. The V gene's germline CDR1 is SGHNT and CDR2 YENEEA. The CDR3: CASSADRGSSYEQYF. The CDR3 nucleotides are TGTGCCAGCAGCGCAGACAGGGGGAGCTCCTACGAGCAGTACTTC.

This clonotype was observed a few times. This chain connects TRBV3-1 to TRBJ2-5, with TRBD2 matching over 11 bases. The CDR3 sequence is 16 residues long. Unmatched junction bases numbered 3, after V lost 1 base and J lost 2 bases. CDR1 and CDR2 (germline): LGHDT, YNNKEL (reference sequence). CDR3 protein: CASSQGGTSGQETQYF. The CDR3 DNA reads TGTGCCAGCAGCCAAGGAGGGACTAGCGGACAAGAGACCCAGTACTTC.

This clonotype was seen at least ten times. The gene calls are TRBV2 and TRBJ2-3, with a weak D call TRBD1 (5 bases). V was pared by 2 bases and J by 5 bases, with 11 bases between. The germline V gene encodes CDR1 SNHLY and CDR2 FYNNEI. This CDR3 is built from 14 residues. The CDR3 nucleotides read TGTGCCAGCAGTGAATCCTCCAGGGAAGATACGCAGTATTTT. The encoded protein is CASSESSREDTQYF.

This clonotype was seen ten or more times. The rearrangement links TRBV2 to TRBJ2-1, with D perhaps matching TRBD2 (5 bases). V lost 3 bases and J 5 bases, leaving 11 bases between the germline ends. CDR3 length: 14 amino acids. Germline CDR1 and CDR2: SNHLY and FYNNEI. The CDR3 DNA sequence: TGTGCCAGCAGTGAGCGGCGGGTGAACAATGAGCAGTTCTTC. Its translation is CASSERRVNNEQFF.

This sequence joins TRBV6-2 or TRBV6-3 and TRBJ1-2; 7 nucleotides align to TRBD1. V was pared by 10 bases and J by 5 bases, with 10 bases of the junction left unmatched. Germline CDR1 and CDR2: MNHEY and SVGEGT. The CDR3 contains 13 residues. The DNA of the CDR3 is TGTGCCATCAGGGGGGCCTCGGGGTATGGCTACACCTTC. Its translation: CAIRGASGYGYTF.

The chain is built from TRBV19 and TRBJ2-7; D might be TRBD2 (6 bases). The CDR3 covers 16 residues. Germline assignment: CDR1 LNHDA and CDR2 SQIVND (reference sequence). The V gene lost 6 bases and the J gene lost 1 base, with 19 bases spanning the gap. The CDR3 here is CASSPGLGGISYEQYF. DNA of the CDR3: TGTGCCAGTAGCCCCGGACTCGGGGGTATTTCCTACGAGCAGTACTTC.

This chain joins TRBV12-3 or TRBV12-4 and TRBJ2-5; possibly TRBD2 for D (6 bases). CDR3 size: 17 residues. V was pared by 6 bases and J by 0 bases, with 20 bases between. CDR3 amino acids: CASRLSDYMINQETQYF. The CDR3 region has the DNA TGTGCCAGCAGGCTCTCGGACTACATGATAAACCAAGAGACCCAGTACTTC.

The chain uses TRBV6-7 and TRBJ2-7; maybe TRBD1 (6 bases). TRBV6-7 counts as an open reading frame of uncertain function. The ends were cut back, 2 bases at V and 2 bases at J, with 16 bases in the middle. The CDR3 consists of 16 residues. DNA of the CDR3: TGTGCCAGCAGTTACCCGGGACATTGTTACACCTACGAGCAGTACTTC. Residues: CASSYPGHCYTYEQYF.

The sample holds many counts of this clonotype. The CDR3 DNA reads TGTGCCAGCAGTTACACACGCGTGAACACCGGGGAGCTGTTTTTT. Protein: CASSYTRVNTGELFF. V usage is TRBV6-1 and J usage is TRBJ2-2; D gene ambiguous. The CDR3 covers 15 residues. The ends were cut back, 5 bases at V and 1 base at J, with 11 bases in the middle. CDR1 is MNHNS, CDR2 SASEGT, per germline.

CDR3 residues: CASSYRGLSEQYF. DNA for the CDR3: TGTGCCAGCAGTTACAGGGGTCTGAGCGAGCAGTACTTC. This chain connects TRBV6-5 to TRBJ2-7, with D tentatively TRBD1 (5 bases). The germline V gene encodes CDR1 MNHEY and CDR2 SVGAGI. The CDR3 spans 13 residues. Trimming pared 2 bases from V and 6 bases from J, leaving 11 bases between.

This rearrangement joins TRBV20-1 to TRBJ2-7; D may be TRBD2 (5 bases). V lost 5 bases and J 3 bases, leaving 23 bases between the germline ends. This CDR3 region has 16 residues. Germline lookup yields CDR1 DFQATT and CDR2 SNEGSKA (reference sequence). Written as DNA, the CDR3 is TGCAGTGCTTCTTCCATTGCGGGTTTTGGGGACTACGAGCAGTACTTC. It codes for CSASSIAGFGDYEQYF.

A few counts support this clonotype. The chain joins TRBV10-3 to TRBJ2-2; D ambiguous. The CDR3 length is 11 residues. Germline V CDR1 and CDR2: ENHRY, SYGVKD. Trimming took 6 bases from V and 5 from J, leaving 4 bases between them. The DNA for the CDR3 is TGTGCCATCAGCCAGACCGGGGAGCTGTTTTTT. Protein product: CAISQTGELFF.

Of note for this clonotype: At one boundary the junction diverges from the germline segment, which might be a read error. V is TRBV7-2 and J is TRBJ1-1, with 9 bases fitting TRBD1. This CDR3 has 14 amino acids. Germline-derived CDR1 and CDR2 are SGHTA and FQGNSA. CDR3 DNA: TGTGCCAGCAGCTTTGGGACAGGGAACCCTGAAGCTTTCTTT. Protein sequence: CASSFGTGNPEAFF.

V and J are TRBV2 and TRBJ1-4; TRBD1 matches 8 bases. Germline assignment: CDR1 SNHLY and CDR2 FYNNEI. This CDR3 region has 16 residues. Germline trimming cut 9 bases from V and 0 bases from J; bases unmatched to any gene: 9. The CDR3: CASRQGRHPTNEKLFF. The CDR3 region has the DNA TGTGCCAGTCGACAGGGGCGACACCCAACTAATGAAAAACTGTTTTTT.

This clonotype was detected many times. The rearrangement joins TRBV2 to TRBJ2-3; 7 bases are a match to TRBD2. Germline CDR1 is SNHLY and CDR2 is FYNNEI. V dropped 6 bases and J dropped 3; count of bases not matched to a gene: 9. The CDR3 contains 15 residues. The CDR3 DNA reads TGTGCCAGCAGCTTGACTAGCTCCAGAACAGATACGCAGTATTTT. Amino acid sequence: CASSLTSSRTDTQYF. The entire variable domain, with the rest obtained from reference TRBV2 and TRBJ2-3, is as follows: EPEVTQTPSHQVTQMGQEVILRCVPISNHLYFYWYRQILGQKVEFLVSFYNNEISEKSEIFDDQFSVERPDGSNFTLKIRSTKLEDSAMYFCASSLTSSRTDTQYFGPGTRLTVL.

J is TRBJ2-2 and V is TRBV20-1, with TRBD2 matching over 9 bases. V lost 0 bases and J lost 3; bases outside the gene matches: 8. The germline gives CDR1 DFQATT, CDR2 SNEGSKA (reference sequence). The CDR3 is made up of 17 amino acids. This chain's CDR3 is CSARDPGGRVHTGELFF. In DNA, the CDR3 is TGCAGTGCTAGAGATCCAGGCGGGAGGGTCCACACCGGGGAGCTGTTTTTT.

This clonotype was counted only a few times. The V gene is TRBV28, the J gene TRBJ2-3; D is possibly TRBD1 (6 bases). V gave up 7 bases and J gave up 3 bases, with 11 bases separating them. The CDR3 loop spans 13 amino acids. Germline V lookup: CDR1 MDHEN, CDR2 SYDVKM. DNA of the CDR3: TGTGCCAGCAATGGGGGCCGAACAGATACGCAGTATTTT. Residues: CASNGGRTDTQYF. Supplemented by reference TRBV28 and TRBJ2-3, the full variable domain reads DVKVTQSSRYLVKRTGEKVFLECVQDMDHENMFWYRQDPGLGLRLIYFSYDVKMKEKGDIPEGYSVSREKKERFSLILESASTNQTSMYLCASNGGRTDTQYFGPGTRLTVL.